Below are 8 T cell receptor beta chains sequenced from a single sample in a study of cytomegalovirus exposure and HLA in healthy donors. PCR involved 60 Vbeta and 13 Jbeta primers. Sequencing used immunoSEQ multiplex PCR; TCRdb keeps in-frame clones, though not all of them. This repertoire shows 150,000 to 200,000 clones, roughly four fifths found once; its top ten account for around 3.3%. Specimen: PBMCs. Receptors originate from a woman aged 35 to 49 in good health and CMV-seronegative.

In its sample, this clone was seen a few times. CDR3 DNA: TGTGCCACCAGCACCCCAGGGGCGCGGCAGCCCCAGCATTTT. Amino acid sequence: CATSTPGARQPQHF. The chain recombines TRBV15 with TRBJ1-5; tentatively, D is TRBD1 (6 bases). Per the germline V gene, CDR1 is LNHNV and CDR2 is YYDKDF (reference sequence). V lost 4 bases and J lost 7, with 14 bases in between. The CDR3 has 14 residues.

The gene calls are TRBV6-5 and TRBJ2-5; the match to TRBD1 covers 7 bases. The J call may be in error: the DNA end matches TRBJ2-7 better. CDR3 length equals 13 residues. Germline V gene sequence: CDR1 MNHEY, CDR2 SVGAGI. The CDR3 is CATRQGLTYEQYF. As DNA, the CDR3 is TGTGCCACCCGACAGGGCCTCACCTACGAGCAGTACTTC.

The chain is built from TRBV7-9 and TRBJ2-2; D call uncertain. Germline assignment: CDR1 SEHNR and CDR2 FQNEAQ (reference sequence). The ends were cut back, 4 bases at V and 3 bases at J, with 18 bases in the middle. The CDR3 covers 17 residues. The CDR3 DNA follows: TGTGCCAGCAGCTCCCGCGTGTATCGAGGAGACACCGGGGAGCTGTTTTTT. Translated: CASSSRVYRGDTGELFF.

V and J are TRBV6-1 and TRBJ1-1; 12 nucleotides match TRBD1. Germline CDR1 MNHNS, CDR2 SASEGT. V was clipped by 6 bases and J by 4 bases; unmatched bases: 3. The CDR3 length is 14 residues. CDR3 DNA: TGTGCCAGCAGGAAGGGACAGGGGGCCACTGAAGCTTTCTTT. It specifies CASRKGQGATEAFF.

This clone was picked up one time. This chain connects TRBV5-1 to TRBJ1-1; TRBD1 agrees at 9 bases. CDR3 length: 13 amino acids. Germline CDR1 and CDR2: SGHRS and YFSETQ. V dropped 0 bases and J dropped 10; count of bases not matched to a gene: 4. In DNA, the CDR3 is TGCGCCAGCAGCTTGGAACAGGGGGCGTCAGCTTTCTTT. Translating gives CASSLEQGASAFF.

The CDR3 DNA is TGCGCCAGCAGCCAAGCCCGCAGGGGGCAGAGAGATACGCAGTATTTT. Protein sequence: CASSQARRGQRDTQYF. The chain carries TRBV4-1 and TRBJ2-3, with 8 bases aligning to TRBD1. CDR3 length: 16 amino acids. Germline loops: CDR1 MGHRA, CDR2 YSYEKL. Trimming took 1 base from V and 5 from J; bases not matched to a gene: 8.

The V and J genes are TRBV19 and TRBJ2-2; 9 nucleotides line up with TRBD2. Germline V lookup: CDR1 LNHDA, CDR2 SQIVND (reference sequence). The CDR3 contains 17 residues. Unmatched junction bases numbered 10, after V lost 7 bases and J lost 1 base. The CDR3 here is CASKRPGLAENTGELFF. In DNA, the CDR3 is TGTGCCAGTAAACGACCGGGACTAGCCGAGAACACCGGGGAGCTGTTTTTT.

In its sample, this clone was seen once. The J gene is TRBJ2-1, the V gene TRBV5-5, with 7 bases lining up with TRBD2. Per germline, CDR1 SGHKS and CDR2 YYEKEE (reference sequence). J gave up 0 bases and V 4 bases, and 4 bases lay outside the gene matches. The CDR3 has 15 residues. The CDR3 region has the DNA TGTGCCAGCAGCGTGACTAGCACCTCCTACAATGAGCAGTTCTTC. Its translation: CASSVTSTSYNEQFF.